This TCR beta chain was documented in a study of cytomegalovirus exposure and HLA in healthy donors. Study-wide findings and caveats: Of the V segments, some could not be distinguished, including TRBV6-2 and TRBV6-3, and were excluded. With later analysis, a missense DCLRE1C variant became linked to TCR beta V- and J-gene trimming. Most TCR sequences were rare, but some public TCRs occurred in many donors. In a later analysis, a genetic analysis reported fewer productive-TCR N-insertions in an Asian-associated ancestry cluster than the cohort average.

There are 13 residues in the CDR3. The germline V and J ends were trimmed by 7 bases and 2 bases, with 15 bases remaining between them. CDR1 and CDR2 (germline): SQVTM, ANQGSEA. Primers for the PCR totalled 60 Vbeta and 13 Jbeta. Repertoires were generated with immunoSEQ multiplex PCR, while TCRdb's copy carries only in-frame clones and drops some. Here the sample spans fewer than 55,000 clones, 55% to 75% being singletons. This clone has only a few counts. What it recognizes is unknown. The TCR was taken from a man aged 55 to 69 in good health and CMV-seropositive. The rearrangement uses TRBV29-1 and TRBJ2-7, with D perhaps matching TRBD1 (6 bases). Input material: PBMCs. The CDR3 coding sequence is TGCAGCGCCTTATTCAGGGGTGCCTACGAGCAGTACTTC. Translating it yields CSALFRGAYEQYF.